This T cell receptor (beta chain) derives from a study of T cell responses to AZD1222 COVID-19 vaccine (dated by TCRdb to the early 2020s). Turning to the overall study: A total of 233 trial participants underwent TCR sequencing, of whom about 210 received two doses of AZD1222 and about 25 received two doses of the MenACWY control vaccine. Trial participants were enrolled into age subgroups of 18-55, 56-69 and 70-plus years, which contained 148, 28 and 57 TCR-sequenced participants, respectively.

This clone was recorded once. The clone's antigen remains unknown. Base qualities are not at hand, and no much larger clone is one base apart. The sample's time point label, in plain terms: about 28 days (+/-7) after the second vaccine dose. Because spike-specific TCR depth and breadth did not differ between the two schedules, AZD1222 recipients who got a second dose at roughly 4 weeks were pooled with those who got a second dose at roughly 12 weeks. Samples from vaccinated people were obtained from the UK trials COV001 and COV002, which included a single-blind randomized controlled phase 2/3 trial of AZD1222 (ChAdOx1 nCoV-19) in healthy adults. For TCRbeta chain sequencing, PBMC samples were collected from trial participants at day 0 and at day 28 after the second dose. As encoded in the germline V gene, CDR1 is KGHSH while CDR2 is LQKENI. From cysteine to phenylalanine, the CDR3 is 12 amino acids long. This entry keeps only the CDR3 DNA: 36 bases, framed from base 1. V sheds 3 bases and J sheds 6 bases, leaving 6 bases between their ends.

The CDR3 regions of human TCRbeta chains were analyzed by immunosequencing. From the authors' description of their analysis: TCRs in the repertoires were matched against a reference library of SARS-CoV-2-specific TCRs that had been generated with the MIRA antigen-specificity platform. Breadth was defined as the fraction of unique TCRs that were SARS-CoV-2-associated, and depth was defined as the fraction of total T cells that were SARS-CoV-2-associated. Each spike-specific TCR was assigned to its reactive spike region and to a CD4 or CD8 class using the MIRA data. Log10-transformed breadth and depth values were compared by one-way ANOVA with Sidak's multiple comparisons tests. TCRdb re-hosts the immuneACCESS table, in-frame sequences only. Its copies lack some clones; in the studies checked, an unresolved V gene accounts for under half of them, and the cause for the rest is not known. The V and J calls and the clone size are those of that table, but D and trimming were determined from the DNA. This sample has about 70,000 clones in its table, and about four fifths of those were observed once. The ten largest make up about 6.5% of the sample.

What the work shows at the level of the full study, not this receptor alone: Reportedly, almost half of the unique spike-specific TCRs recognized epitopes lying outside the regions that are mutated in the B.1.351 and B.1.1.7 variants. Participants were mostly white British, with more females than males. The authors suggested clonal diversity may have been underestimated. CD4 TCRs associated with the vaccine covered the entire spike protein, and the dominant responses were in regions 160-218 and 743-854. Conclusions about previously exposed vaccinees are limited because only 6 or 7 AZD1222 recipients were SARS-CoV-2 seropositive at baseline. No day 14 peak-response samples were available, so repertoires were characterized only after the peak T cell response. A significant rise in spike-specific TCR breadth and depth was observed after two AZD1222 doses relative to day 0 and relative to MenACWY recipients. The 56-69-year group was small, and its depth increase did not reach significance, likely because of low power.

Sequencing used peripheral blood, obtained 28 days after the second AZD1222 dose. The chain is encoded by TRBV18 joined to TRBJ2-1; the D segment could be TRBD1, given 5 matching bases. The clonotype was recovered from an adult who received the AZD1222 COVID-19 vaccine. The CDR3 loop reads CASSPQGNEQFF. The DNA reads TGTGCCAGCTCACCTCAGGGCAATGAGCAGTTCTTC.